Sequencing of this T cell receptor (beta chain) was carried out in a study of long-term antiretroviral therapy in people with HIV. On the study more broadly: The immediate-ART recommendation dates to 2015, and the earliest samples predate it by about a decade.

The study's findings and limits: Investigators report no available data on ART adherence, viral resistance or therapy changes.

Every donor contributed at least one pre-ART and at least two post-ART PBMC samples. HIV-positive participants all received treatment in the United States. A v3.0 immunoSEQ assay was performed at survey level. Libraries were prepared by immunoSEQ multiplex PCR; TCRdb keeps only in-frame clonotypes and omits some of them. The repertoire holds more than 20,000 clones, with under 90% as singletons. In the case of this clone: The antigen remains undetermined.

This CDR3 comprises 10 residues. Germline V CDR1 and CDR2: DFQATT, SNEGSKA (reference sequence). The ends were cut back, 3 bases at V and 8 bases at J, with 7 bases in the middle. The sequence came from a woman between 18 and 30 years old with HIV. This specimen was unsorted PBMCs, taken at the start of antiretroviral therapy, before treatment. This chain uses TRBV20-1 with TRBJ1-1, with D unresolved. Here the CDR3 reads CSASSQEAFF. Written as DNA, the CDR3 is TGCAGTGCTAGTAGTCAGGAAGCTTTCTTT.